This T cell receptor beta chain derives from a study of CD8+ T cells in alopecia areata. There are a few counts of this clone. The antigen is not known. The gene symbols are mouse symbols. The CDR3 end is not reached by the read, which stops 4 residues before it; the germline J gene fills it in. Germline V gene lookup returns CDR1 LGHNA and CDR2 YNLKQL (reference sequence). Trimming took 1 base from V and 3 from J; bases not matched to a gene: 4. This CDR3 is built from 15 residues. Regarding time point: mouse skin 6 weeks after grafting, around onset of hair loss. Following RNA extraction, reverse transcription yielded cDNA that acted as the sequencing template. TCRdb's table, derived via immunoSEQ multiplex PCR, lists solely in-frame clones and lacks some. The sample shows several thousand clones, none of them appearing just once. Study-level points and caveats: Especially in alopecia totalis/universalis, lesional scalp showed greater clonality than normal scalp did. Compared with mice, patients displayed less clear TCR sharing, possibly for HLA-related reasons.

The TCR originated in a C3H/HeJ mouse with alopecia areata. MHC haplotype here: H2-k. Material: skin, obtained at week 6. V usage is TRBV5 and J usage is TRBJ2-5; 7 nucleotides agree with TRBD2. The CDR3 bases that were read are TGTGCCAGCAGCCAAGTCCTGGGGGTACAAGAC. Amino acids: CASSQVLGVQD. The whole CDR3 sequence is CASSQVLGVQDTQYF.